The T cell receptor (beta chain) under discussion was sequenced for a study of cytomegalovirus exposure and HLA in healthy donors. Study-level information: Ancestry clustering placed 81% of roughly 410 genotyped donors in the Caucasian-associated cluster. Study-level findings and limits: Later analysis placed DRB1 highest and HLA-C lowest in TCR association rates, which differed by HLA locus.

13 Jbeta primers and 60 Vbeta primers were used for the PCR. Sequencing used immunoSEQ multiplex PCR; TCRdb keeps in-frame clones, though not all of them. The repertoire holds around 150,000 clones, with roughly three quarters as singletons. The CDR3 loop spans 15 amino acids. Unmatched junction bases numbered 8, after V lost 3 bases and J lost 5 bases. Germline CDR1 MNHNS, CDR2 SASEGT. Points on this clone: As yet, its antigen is unknown.

Sequencing was performed on PBMCs. The sequence derives from a man younger than 45 in good health and CMV-seronegative. The V gene is TRBV6-1, the J gene TRBJ1-1; TRBD1 matches 8 bases. The CDR3 nucleotides are TGTGCCAGCAGTGATGGGGACAGGCGGTGGACTGAAGCTTTCTTT. Its translation: CASSDGDRRWTEAFF.